This TCR beta chain was profiled in a study of T cell repertoires in cytomegalovirus infection. For the study at large: It can be stated that public TCR beta signatures indicated CMV infection as well as a matching HLA type.

The CDR3 has 14 amino acids. Trimming at V came to 8 bases and at J to 4 bases, leaving 12 bases not matched to a gene. In germline, CDR1 is SQVTM, CDR2 ANQGSEA. Study findings and constraints: Summed frequency of public TCR beta families distinguished CMV carriers with the relevant HLA. It was HLA-C-restricted CMV-specific TCR beta clonotypes that dominated the response ex vivo.

TCRdb processed the reads anew with MiXCR; each CDR3 protein has one entry. The repertoire holds some 130,000 distinct CDR3 sequences, with 8% to 9% as singletons. This clonotype was found a few times. The antigen remains undetermined. This sequence was found in a human donor in good health (CMV status not recorded). Some clones in this sample may be carry-over from other donors' samples. The sequenced sample was PBMCs. V and J are TRBV29-1 and TRBJ2-3, with TRBD1 matching over 7 bases. DNA of the CDR3: TGCAGCTGTCGGACAGGTCATCCTGCAGATACGCAGTATTTT. Protein: CSCRTGHPADTQYF.